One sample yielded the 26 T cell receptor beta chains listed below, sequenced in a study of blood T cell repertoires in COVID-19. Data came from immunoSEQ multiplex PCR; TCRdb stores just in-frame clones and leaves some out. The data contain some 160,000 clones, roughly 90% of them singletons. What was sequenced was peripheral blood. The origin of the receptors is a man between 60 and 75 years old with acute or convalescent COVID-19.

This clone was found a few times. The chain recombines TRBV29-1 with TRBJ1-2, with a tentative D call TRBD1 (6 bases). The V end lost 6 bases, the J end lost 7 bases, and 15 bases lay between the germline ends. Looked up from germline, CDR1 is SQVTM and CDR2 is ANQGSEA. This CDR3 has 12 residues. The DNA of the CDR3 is TGCAGCGTCGCCACAGGGCTTACTGGCTACACCTTC. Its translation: CSVATGLTGYTF. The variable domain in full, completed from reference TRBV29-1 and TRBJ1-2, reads SAVISQKPSRDICQRGTSLTIQCQVDSQVTMMFWYRQQPGQSLTLIATANQGSEATYESGFVIDKFPISRPNLTFSTLTVSNMSPEDSSIYLCSVATGLTGYTFGSGTRLTVV.

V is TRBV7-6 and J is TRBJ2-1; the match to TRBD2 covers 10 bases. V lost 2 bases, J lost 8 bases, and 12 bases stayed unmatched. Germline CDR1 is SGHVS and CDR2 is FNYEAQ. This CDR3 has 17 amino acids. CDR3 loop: CASSLFLVSGGFYEQFF. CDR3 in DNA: TGTGCCAGCAGCTTATTCTTGGTTAGCGGGGGGTTCTATGAGCAGTTCTTC.

This CDR3 reads CASSPDKLSGNTIYF. DNA of the CDR3: TGTGCCAGCAGCCCGGACAAACTCTCTGGAAACACCATATATTTT. The chain uses TRBV3-1 (or the pseudogene TRBV3-2) and TRBJ1-3; maybe TRBD1 (5 bases). The CDR3 is 15 amino acids. Germline V gene data show CDR1 as LGHDT and CDR2 as YNNKEL (reference sequence). The V gene lost 4 bases and the J gene lost 0 bases, with 10 bases spanning the gap.

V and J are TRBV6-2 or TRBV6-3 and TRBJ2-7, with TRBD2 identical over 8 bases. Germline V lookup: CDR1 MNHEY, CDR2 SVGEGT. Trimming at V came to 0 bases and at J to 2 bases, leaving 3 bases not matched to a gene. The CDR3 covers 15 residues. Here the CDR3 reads CASSYSWRGAYEQYF. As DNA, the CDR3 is TGTGCCAGCAGTTACTCTTGGCGGGGGGCCTACGAGCAGTACTTC.

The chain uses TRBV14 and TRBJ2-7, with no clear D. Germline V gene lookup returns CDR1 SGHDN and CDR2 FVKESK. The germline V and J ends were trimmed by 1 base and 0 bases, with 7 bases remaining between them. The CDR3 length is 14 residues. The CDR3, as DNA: TGTGCCAGCAGCCAAGGTATTTTCTCCTACGAGCAGTACTTC. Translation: CASSQGIFSYEQYF.

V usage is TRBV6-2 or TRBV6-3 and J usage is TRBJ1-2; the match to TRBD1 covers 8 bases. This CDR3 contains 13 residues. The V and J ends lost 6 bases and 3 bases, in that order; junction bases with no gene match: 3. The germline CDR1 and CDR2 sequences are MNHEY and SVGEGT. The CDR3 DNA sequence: TGTGCCAGCAGCCAGGGGGCTGACTATGGCTACACCTTC. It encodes CASSQGADYGYTF.

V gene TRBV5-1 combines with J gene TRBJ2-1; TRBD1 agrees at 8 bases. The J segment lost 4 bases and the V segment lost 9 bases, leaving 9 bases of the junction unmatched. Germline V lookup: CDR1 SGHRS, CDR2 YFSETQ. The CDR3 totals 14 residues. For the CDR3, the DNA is TGCGCCACTAAGGGACAGGCGGGGTACAATGAGCAGTTCTTC. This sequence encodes CATKGQAGYNEQFF.

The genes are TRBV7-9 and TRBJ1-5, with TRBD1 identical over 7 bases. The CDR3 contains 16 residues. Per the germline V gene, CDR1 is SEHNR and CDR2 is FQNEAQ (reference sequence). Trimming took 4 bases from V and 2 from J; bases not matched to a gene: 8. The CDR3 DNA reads TGTGCCAGCAGCTCGACAGGGACTTGGCGCAATCAGCCCCAGCATTTT. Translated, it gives CASSSTGTWRNQPQHF.

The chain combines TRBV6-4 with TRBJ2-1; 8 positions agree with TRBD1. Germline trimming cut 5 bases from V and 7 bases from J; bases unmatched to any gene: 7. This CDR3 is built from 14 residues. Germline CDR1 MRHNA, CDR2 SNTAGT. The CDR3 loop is CASSQTGAANEQFF. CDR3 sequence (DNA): TGTGCCAGCAGTCAGACAGGGGCGGCGAATGAGCAGTTCTTC.

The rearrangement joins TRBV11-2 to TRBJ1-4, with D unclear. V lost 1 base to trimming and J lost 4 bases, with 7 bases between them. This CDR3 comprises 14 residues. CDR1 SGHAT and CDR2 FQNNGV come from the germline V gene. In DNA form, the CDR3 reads TGTGCCAGCAGCTTAGTACGGGATAATGAAAAACTGTTTTTT. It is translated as CASSLVRDNEKLFF.

The CDR3 DNA is TGTGCCTGGAGTCCAGGGGGGGATACGCAGTATTTT. Its translation is CAWSPGGDTQYF. V is TRBV30 and J is TRBJ2-3, with D tentatively TRBD1 (7 bases). The germline gives CDR1 GTSNPN, CDR2 SVGIG (reference sequence). This CDR3 is built from 12 residues. The germline V and J ends were trimmed by 2 bases and 6 bases, with 9 bases remaining between them. Combining the CDR3 with reference TRBV30 and TRBJ2-3 gives the whole variable domain SQTIHQWPATLVQPVGSPLSLECTVEGTSNPNLYWYRQAAGRGLQLLFYSVGIGQISSEVPQNLSASRPQDRQFILSSKKLLLSDSGFYLCAWSPGGDTQYFGPGTRLTVL.

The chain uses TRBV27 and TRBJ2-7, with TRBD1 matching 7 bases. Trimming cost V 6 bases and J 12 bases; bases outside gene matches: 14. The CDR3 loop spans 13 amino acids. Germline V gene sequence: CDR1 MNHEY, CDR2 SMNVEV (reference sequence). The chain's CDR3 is CASRDQGVPNWYF. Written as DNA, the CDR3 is TGTGCCAGCAGGGATCAGGGGGTCCCGAATTGGTACTTC.

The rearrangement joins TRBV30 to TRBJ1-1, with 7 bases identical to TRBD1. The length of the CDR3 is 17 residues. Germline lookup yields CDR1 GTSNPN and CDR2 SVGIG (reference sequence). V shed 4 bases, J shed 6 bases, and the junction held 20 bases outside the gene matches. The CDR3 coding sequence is TGTGCCTGGACAACGAAACACCGGGGACAGTGGTTCGCTGAAGCTTTCTTT. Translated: CAWTTKHRGQWFAEAFF.

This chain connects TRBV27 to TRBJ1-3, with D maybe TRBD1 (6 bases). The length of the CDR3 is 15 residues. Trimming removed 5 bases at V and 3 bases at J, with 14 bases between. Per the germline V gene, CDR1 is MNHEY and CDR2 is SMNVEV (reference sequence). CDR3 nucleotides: TGTGCCAGCAGTCCCTACAACAGGGTTGGAAACACCATATATTTT. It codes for CASSPYNRVGNTIYF.

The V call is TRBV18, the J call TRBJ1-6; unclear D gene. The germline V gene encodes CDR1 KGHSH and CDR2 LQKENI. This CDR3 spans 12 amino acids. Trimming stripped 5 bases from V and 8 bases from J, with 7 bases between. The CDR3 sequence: CASSSSDSPLHF. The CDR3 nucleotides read TGTGCCAGCTCAAGCTCGGATTCACCCCTCCACTTT.

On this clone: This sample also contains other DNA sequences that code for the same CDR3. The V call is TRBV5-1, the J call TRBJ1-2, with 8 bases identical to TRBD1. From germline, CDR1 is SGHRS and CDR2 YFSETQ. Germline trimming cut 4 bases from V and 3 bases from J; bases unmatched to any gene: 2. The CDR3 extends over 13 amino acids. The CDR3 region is CASSPGQDYGYTF. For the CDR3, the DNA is TGCGCCAGCAGCCCGGGACAGGACTATGGCTACACCTTC.

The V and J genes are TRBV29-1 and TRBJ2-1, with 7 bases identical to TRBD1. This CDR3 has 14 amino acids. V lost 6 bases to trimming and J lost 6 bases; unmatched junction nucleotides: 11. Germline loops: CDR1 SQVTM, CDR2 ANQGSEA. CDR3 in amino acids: CSVANSGTVNEQFF. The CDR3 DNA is TGCAGCGTCGCCAACTCCGGGACAGTCAATGAGCAGTTCTTC.

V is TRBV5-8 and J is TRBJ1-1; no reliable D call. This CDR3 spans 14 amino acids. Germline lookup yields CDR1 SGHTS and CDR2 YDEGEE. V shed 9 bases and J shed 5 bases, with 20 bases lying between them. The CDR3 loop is CATRTRASGTEAFF. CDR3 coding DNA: TGTGCCACCAGAACCCGGGCCTCGGGGACTGAAGCTTTCTTT.

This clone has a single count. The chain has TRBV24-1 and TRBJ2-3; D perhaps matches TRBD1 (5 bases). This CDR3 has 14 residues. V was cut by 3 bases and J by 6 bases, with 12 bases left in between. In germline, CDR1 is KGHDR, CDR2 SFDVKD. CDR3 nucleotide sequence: TGTGCCACCAGTGATGCCGGACAATCCGATACGCAGTATTTT. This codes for CATSDAGQSDTQYF.

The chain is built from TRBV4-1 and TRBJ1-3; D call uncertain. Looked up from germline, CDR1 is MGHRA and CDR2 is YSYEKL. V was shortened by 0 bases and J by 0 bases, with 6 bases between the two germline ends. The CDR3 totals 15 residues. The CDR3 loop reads CASSQDVSSGNTIYF. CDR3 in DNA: TGCGCCAGCAGCCAAGATGTCTCCTCTGGAAACACCATATATTTT.

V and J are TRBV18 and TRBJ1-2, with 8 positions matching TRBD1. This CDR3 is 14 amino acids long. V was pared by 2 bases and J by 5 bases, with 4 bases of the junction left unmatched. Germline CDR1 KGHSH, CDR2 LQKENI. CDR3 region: CASSPGNRGYGYTF. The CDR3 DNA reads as TGTGCCAGCTCACCAGGGAACAGGGGGTATGGCTACACCTTC.

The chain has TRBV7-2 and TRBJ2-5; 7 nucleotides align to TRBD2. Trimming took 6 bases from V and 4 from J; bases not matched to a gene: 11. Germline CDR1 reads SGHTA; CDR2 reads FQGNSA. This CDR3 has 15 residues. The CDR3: CASRNSGTRLETQYF. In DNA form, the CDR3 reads TGTGCCAGCAGAAACAGCGGGACGCGGTTAGAGACCCAGTACTTC.

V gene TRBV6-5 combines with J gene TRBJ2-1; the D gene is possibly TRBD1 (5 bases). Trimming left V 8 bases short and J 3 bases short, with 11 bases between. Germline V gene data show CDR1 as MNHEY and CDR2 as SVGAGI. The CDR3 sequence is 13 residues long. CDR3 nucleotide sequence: TGTGCCAGCCAGGGTCTCAACTACAATGAGCAGTTCTTC. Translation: CASQGLNYNEQFF.

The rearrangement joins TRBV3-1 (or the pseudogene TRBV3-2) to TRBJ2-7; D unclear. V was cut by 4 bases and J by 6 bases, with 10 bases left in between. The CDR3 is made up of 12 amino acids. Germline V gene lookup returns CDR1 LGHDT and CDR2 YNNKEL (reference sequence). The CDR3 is CASSPTFGEQYF. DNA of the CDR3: TGTGCCAGCAGCCCTACCTTTGGCGAGCAGTACTTC.

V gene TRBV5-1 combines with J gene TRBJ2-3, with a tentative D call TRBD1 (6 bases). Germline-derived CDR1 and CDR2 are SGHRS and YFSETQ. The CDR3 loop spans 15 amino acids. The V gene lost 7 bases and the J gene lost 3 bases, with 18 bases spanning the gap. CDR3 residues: CASRAAGVLTDTQYF. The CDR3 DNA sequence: TGCGCCAGCCGGGCGGCAGGGGTATTGACAGATACGCAGTATTTT. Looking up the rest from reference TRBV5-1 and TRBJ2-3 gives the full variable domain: KAGVTQTPRYLIKTRGQQVTLSCSPISGHRSVSWYQQTPGQGLQFLFEYFSETQRNKGNFPGRFSGRQFSNSRSEMNVSTLELGDSALYLCASRAAGVLTDTQYFGPGTRLTVL.

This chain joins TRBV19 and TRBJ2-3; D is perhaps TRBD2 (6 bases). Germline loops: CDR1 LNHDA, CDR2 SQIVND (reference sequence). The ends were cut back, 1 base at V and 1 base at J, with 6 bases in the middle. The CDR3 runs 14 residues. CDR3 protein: CASSIAGGTDTQYF. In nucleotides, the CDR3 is TGTGCCAGTAGTATAGCGGGGGGCACAGATACGCAGTATTTT. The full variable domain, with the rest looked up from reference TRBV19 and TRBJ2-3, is DGGITQSPKYLFRKEGQNVTLSCEQNLNHDAMYWYRQDPGQGLRLIYYSQIVNDFQKGDIAEGYSVSREKKESFPLTVTSAQKNPTAFYLCASSIAGGTDTQYFGPGTRLTVL.